The clone carrying this T cell receptor beta chain has ten or more counts. Antigen specificity is unknown. Construction of naive CD8 libraries employed about 18,000 to 1,100,000 sorted cells together with 10%, 30% or 50% RNA. The sample comes from a study of molecular identifiers for immune sequencing clone quantification. Broader study findings: Effector cells had over 99% of their molecules in clones above 20 RNA copies, while naive cells had under 1%. A shared barcode on identical TCR molecules could lead to underestimated sizes for highly expanded clones.

One entry per CDR3 protein results from TCRdb running MiXCR on the PCR reads. Of hundreds of thousands of distinct CDR3 sequences in the sample, roughly 27% were seen once. The CDR3 covers 17 residues. Trimming pared 3 bases from V and 4 bases from J, leaving 20 bases between. Germline V gene sequence: CDR1 MNHNS, CDR2 SASEGT. This clonotype originated in a human donor in good health. Some libraries in this study had Jurkat cell RNA spiked in. Sequencing was carried out using naive CD8+ T cells from blood, with Jurkat cell RNA spiked in. Subset given: FACS-sorted CD8+CD4-CCR7+CD45RA+ naive T cells. The genes are TRBV6-1 and TRBJ2-3, with a weak D call TRBD2 (6 bases). The CDR3 DNA reads TGTGCCAGCAGTGAGTTTTTGGGGGAGGATGTGGCAGATACGCAGTATTTT. The encoded protein is CASSEFLGEDVADTQYF.